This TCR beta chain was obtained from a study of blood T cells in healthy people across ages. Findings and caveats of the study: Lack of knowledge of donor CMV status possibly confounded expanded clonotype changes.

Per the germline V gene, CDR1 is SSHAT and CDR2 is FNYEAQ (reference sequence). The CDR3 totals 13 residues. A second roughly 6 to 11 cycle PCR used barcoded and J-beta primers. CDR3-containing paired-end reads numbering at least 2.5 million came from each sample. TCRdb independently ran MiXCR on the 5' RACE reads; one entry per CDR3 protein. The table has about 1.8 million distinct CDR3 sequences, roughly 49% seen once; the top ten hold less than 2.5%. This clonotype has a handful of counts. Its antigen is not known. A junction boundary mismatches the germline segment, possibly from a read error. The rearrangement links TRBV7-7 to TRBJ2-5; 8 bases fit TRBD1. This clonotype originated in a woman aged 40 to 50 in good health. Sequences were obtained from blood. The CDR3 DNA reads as TGTGCTAGCAGCCCCCAGGGGGCCGGGGCCCAGTACTTC. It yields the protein CASSPQGAGAQYF.